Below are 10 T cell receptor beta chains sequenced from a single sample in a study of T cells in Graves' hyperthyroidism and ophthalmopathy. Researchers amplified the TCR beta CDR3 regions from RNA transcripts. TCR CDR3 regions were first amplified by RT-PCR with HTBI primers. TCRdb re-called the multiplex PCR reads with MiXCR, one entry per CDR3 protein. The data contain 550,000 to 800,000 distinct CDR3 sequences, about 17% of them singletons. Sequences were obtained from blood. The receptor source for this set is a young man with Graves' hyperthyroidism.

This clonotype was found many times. The CDR3 nucleotides read TGTGCCAGCAGCCAAGATCCGGCCTCCAATGAGCAGTTCTTC. This codes for CASSQDPASNEQFF. The chain has TRBV3-1 and TRBJ2-1; D uncertain. Germline V gene sequence: CDR1 LGHDT, CDR2 YNNKEL (reference sequence). The ends were cut back, 0 bases at V and 6 bases at J, with 9 bases in the middle. This CDR3 spans 14 amino acids.

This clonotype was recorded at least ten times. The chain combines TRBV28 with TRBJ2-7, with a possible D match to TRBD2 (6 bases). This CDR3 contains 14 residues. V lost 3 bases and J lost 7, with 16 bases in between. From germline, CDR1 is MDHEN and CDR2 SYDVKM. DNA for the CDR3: TGTGCCAGCAGTTTCAGGGAGGACCCACGGGAGCAGTACTTC. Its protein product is CASSFREDPREQYF. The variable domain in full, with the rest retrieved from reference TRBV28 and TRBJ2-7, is DVKVTQSSRYLVKRTGEKVFLECVQDMDHENMFWYRQDPGLGLRLIYFSYDVKMKEKGDIPEGYSVSREKKERFSLILESASTNQTSMYLCASSFREDPREQYFGPGTRLTVT.

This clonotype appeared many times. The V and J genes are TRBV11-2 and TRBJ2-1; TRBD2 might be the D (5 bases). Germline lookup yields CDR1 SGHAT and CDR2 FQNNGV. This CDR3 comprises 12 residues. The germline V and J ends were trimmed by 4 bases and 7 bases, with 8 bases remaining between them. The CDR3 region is CASSSGMNEQFF. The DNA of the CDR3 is TGTGCCAGCAGCTCGGGAATGAATGAGCAGTTCTTC.

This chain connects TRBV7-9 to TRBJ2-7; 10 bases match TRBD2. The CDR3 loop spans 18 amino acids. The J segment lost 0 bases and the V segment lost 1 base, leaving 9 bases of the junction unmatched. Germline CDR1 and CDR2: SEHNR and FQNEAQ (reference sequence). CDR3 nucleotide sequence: TGTGCCAGCAGCTTAGTTTCCTCGGGACTAGCGAACTCCTACGAGCAGTACTTC. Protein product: CASSLVSSGLANSYEQYF.

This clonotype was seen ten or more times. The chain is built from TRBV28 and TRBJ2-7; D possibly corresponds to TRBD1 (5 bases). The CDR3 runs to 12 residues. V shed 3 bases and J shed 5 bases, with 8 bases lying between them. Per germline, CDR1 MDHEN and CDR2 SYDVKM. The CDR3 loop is CASSFQGNEQYF. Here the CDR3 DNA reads TGTGCCAGCAGTTTTCAGGGTAACGAGCAGTACTTC.

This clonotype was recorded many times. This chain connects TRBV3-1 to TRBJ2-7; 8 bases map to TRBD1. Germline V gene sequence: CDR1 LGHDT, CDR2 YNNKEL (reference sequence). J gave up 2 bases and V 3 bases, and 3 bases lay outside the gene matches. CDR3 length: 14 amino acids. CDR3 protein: CASSQLDRAYEQYF. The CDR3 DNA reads TGTGCCAGCAGCCAGTTGGACAGGGCCTACGAGCAGTACTTC.

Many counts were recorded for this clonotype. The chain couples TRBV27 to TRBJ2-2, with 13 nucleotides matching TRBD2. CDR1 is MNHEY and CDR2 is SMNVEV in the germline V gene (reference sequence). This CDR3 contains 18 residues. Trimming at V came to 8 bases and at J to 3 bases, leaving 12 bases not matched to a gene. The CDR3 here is CASGRLAGGLKHTGELFF. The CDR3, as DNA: TGTGCCAGCGGGAGACTAGCGGGAGGACTTAAGCACACCGGGGAGCTGTTTTTT.

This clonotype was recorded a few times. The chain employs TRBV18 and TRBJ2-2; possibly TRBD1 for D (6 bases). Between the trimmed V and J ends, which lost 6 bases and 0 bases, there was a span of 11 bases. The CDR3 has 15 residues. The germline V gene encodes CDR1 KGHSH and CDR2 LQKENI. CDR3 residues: CASSAGTSNTGELFF. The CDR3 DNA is TGTGCCAGCTCGGCCGGGACATCGAACACCGGGGAGCTGTTTTTT.

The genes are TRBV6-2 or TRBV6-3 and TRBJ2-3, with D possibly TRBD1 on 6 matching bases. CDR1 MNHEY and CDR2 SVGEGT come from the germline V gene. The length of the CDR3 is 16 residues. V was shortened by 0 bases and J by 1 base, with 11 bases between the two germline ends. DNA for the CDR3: TGTGCCAGCAGTTACTCGTTGGGGGCAGGCACAGATACGCAGTATTTT. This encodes CASSYSLGAGTDTQYF.

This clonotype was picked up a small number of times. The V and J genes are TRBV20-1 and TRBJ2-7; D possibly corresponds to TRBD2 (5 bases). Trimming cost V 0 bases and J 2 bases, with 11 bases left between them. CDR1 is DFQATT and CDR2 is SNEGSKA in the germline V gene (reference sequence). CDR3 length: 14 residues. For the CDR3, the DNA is TGCAGTGCTAGAGATCTTGGGGAGACCTACGAGCAGTACTTC. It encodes CSARDLGETYEQYF.